The 19 T cell receptor beta chains reported below all come from one sample, sequenced in a study of response to subunit inactivated influenza vaccine. TCRdb reprocessed the RT-PCR reads via MiXCR and lists one record per CDR3 protein. The data hold a few hundred thousand distinct CDR3 sequences, with 14% observed a single time. The sample was PBMCs from blood, taken roughly 13 days after vaccination. All receptors derive from a man aged 50-60 years who received an inactivated influenza vaccine.

This rearrangement joins TRBV5-1 to TRBJ1-4, with D possibly being TRBD1 (6 bases). From germline, CDR1 is SGHRS and CDR2 YFSETQ. The CDR3 has 15 residues. V was trimmed by 4 bases and J by 0 bases, leaving 10 bases between them. The CDR3 sequence: CASSIEGATNEKLFF. The CDR3 bases are TGCGCCAGCAGCATCGAGGGGGCAACTAATGAAAAACTGTTTTTT.

This clonotype has more than one count but fewer than ten. CDR3 DNA sequence: TGCGCCAGCAGCCCCCACGACCCATGGACAGGAGACTACGAGCAGTACTTC. Translated: CASSPHDPWTGDYEQYF. The gene calls are TRBV5-1 and TRBJ2-7; 7 bases are shared with TRBD1. The junction had 16 bases not matched to a gene; V was cut back by 4 bases and J by 3 bases. This CDR3 region has 17 residues. Germline V gene data show CDR1 as SGHRS and CDR2 as YFSETQ.

This clonotype has more than one count but fewer than ten. The chain uses TRBV3-1 and TRBJ2-3; D uncertain. CDR3 size: 13 residues. CDR1 is LGHDT, CDR2 YNNKEL, per germline (reference sequence). The V gene lost 2 bases and the J gene lost 4 bases, with 7 bases spanning the gap. The CDR3: CASSQPPADTQYF. CDR3 nucleotide sequence: TGTGCCAGCAGCCAACCCCCCGCAGATACGCAGTATTTT.

CDR3 DNA sequence: TGTGCCAGCAACCTCGGGGTTGATGGAAACACCATATATTTT. This translates into CASNLGVDGNTIYF. This chain connects TRBV6-1 to TRBJ1-3; D gene uncertain. CDR3 length: 14 residues. Deletions cut 7 bases from V and 3 bases from J, with 13 bases between. CDR1 is MNHNS and CDR2 is SASEGT in the germline V gene.

This clonotype has only a few counts. This chain links TRBV20-1 with TRBJ2-7; 7 bases line up with TRBD2. Germline V CDR1 and CDR2: DFQATT, SNEGSKA (reference sequence). The ends lost 2 bases at V and 2 bases at J; junction bases unmatched: 6. The CDR3 runs 14 residues. The CDR3 loop reads CSARHPSGAYEQYF. CDR3 in DNA: TGCAGTGCTAGACACCCTAGCGGTGCCTACGAGCAGTACTTC.

As to this clonotype: Germline and junction disagree at one end, which may indicate a read error. The chain combines TRBV9 with TRBJ1-4; D is perhaps TRBD1 (5 bases). Germline values: CDR1 SGDLS, CDR2 YYNGEE. The CDR3 runs 16 residues. CDR3 region: CASSVALTATNEKLFF. The CDR3 DNA is TGTGCCAGCAGCGTAGCTCTGACAGCAACTAATGAGAAACTGTTTTTT.

The rearrangement links TRBV5-1 to TRBJ2-7, with D unresolved. CDR1 SGHRS and CDR2 YFSETQ come from the germline V gene. V lost 0 bases to trimming and J lost 0 bases, with 10 bases between them. This CDR3 is 15 amino acids long. CDR3 sequence (DNA): TGCGCCAGCAGCTTGGACGGTCTTAGCTCCTACGAGCAGTACTTC. Protein: CASSLDGLSSYEQYF. Drawing the rest from reference TRBV5-1 and TRBJ2-7, the complete variable domain is KAGVTQTPRYLIKTRGQQVTLSCSPISGHRSVSWYQQTPGQGLQFLFEYFSETQRNKGNFPGRFSGRQFSNSRSEMNVSTLELGDSALYLCASSLDGLSSYEQYFGPGTRLTVT.

This sequence joins TRBV6-2 or TRBV6-3 and TRBJ2-3; 7 nucleotides align to TRBD2. The CDR3 runs to 15 residues. Germline trimming cut 6 bases from V and 0 bases from J; bases unmatched to any gene: 6. The germline V gene encodes CDR1 MNHEY and CDR2 SVGEGT. CDR3 sequence: CASRRTRTSTDTQYF. CDR3 sequence (DNA): TGTGCCAGCAGAAGGACTAGAACTAGCACAGATACGCAGTATTTT.

There are a few counts of this clonotype. The gene calls are TRBV7-9 and TRBJ1-3; perhaps TRBD1 as D (5 bases). Germline-derived CDR1 and CDR2 are SEHNR and FQNEAQ (reference sequence). V was pared by 6 bases and J by 0 bases, with 12 bases between. This CDR3 region has 15 residues. The CDR3 protein is CASRGRQSSGNTIYF. The CDR3 coding sequence is TGTGCCAGCAGGGGCAGACAGAGCTCTGGAAACACCATATATTTT.

This clonotype was picked up a small number of times. This chain links TRBV24-1 with TRBJ2-2; possible D gene TRBD1, 6 bases. Germline-derived CDR1 and CDR2 are KGHDR and SFDVKD. V was pared by 5 bases and J by 6 bases, with 9 bases between. The CDR3 is 13 residues long. The CDR3: CATSVTGSGELFF. The CDR3 DNA sequence: TGTGCCACCAGTGTTACAGGGTCCGGGGAGCTGTTTTTT.

Only a few counts were recorded for this clonotype. The V and J genes are TRBV9 and TRBJ2-2; D is perhaps TRBD1 (5 bases). CDR1 is SGDLS, CDR2 YYNGEE, per germline. Trimming removed 3 bases at V and 1 base at J, with 16 bases between. CDR3 size: 17 residues. For the CDR3, the DNA is TGTGCCAGCAGCGAGGGGCCTCGCGTGAAGAACACCGGGGAGCTGTTTTTT. This codes for CASSEGPRVKNTGELFF.

This clonotype turned up a few times. The chain links TRBV7-9 to TRBJ2-3, with D uncertain. Trimming removed 0 bases at V and 1 base at J, with 5 bases between. The CDR3 spans 14 residues. The germline gives CDR1 SEHNR, CDR2 FQNEAQ (reference sequence). The CDR3 coding sequence is TGTGCCAGCAGCTTAGCGCCCGGCACAGATACGCAGTATTTT. Protein sequence: CASSLAPGTDTQYF.

The genes are TRBV4-1 and TRBJ2-7; the match to TRBD1 covers 9 bases. The V segment lost 1 base and the J segment 5 bases; nucleotides outside the gene matches: 6. The germline V gene encodes CDR1 MGHRA and CDR2 YSYEKL. The CDR3 contains 15 residues. The CDR3 DNA reads TGCGCCAGCAGCCAAGCCGGGACAGGGAAAGACGAGCAGTACTTC. Protein sequence: CASSQAGTGKDEQYF.

This clonotype was found a few times. V usage is TRBV15 and J usage is TRBJ2-3; D is unclear. V lost 2 bases to trimming and J lost 6 bases, with 9 bases between them. The CDR3 consists of 13 residues. The germline CDR1 and CDR2 sequences are LNHNV and YYDKDF (reference sequence). The CDR3 is CATSRLVPDTQYF. CDR3 nucleotide sequence: TGTGCCACCAGCAGACTAGTTCCCGATACGCAGTATTTT. The full variable domain, rest sourced from reference TRBV15 and TRBJ2-3, is DAMVIQNPRYQVTQFGKPVTLSCSQTLNHNVMYWYQQKSSQAPKLLFHYYDKDFNNEADTPDNFQSRRPNTSFCFLDIRSPGLGDTAMYLCATSRLVPDTQYFGPGTRLTVL.

The rearrangement uses TRBV11-2 and TRBJ2-1; a weak D match, TRBD2 (5 bases). The CDR3 extends over 18 amino acids. The V and J ends lost 1 base and 0 bases respectively, with 16 bases between them. Germline loops: CDR1 SGHAT, CDR2 FQNNGV. In nucleotides, the CDR3 is TGTGCCAGCAGCTTAGTTGCCCCAGGCGCGGGCTCCTACAATGAGCAGTTCTTC. Its protein is CASSLVAPGAGSYNEQFF.

The V and J genes are TRBV29-1 and TRBJ2-2; no clear D gene. Germline V gene sequence: CDR1 SQVTM, CDR2 ANQGSEA. CDR3 length: 13 amino acids. V lost 3 bases, J lost 0 bases, and 5 bases lay in between. In DNA form, the CDR3 reads TGCAGCGTTGAGGCCCCGAACACCGGGGAGCTGTTTTTT. Translated, it gives CSVEAPNTGELFF.

This sequence joins TRBV12-3 or TRBV12-4 and TRBJ2-1; 7 positions agree with TRBD2. Unmatched junction bases numbered 1, after V lost 8 bases and J lost 0 bases. The CDR3 consists of 13 residues. The CDR3 bases are TGTGCCAGCGGCGGGAGCTCCTACAATGAGCAGTTCTTC. This codes for CASGGSSYNEQFF.

This chain joins TRBV5-6 and TRBJ2-3, with D maybe TRBD2 (5 bases). Deletions cut 4 bases from V and 6 bases from J, with 24 bases between. Germline V lookup: CDR1 SGHDT, CDR2 YYEEEE. The CDR3 has 17 amino acids. This chain's CDR3 is CASSLQRRPRVGDTQYF. CDR3 nucleotide sequence: TGTGCCAGCAGCCTACAAAGACGGCCGCGGGTAGGGGATACGCAGTATTTT.

This clonotype was detected a few times. The rearrangement uses TRBV5-1 and TRBJ1-2; D is unclear. The V and J ends lost 1 base and 8 bases respectively, with 18 bases between them. CDR3 length: 15 residues. The germline gives CDR1 SGHRS, CDR2 YFSETQ. The CDR3 protein is CASSLWRSDLRGYTF. CDR3 in DNA: TGCGCCAGCAGCTTGTGGAGATCTGATTTAAGGGGCTACACCTTC.